This T cell receptor beta chain was documented in a study of cytomegalovirus exposure and HLA in healthy donors. Germline lookup yields CDR1 SGHAT and CDR2 FQNNGV. This CDR3 comprises 14 residues. Trimming left V 2 bases short and J 2 bases short, with 9 bases between. The PCR employed 60 Vbeta primers together with 13 Jbeta primers. Clones were read by immunoSEQ multiplex PCR, and TCRdb kept only the in-frame ones, dropping some. The table shows 180,000 or so clones, with around four fifths occurring only once. Sequencing used PBMCs. This chain links TRBV11-2 with TRBJ1-2; tentative D call: TRBD1 (5 bases). The receptor's source is a woman in her forties or fifties in good health and CMV-seropositive. The CDR3 loop is CASSLRGSNYGYTF. The CDR3 nucleotides read TGTGCCAGCAGCTTAAGGGGCAGCAACTATGGCTACACCTTC.